The present entry profiles one T cell receptor (beta chain) with its context. Its matching antigen is unknown. This record comes from a study of T cell repertoires in cytomegalovirus infection. Study details: Public TCR beta signatures marked donors with CMV infection and the matching HLA. Whole-study findings and limits: People with CMV and the relevant HLA were identified by cumulative public TCR beta family frequency.

CDR3 length: 15 amino acids. The germline V gene has CDR1 DFQATT and CDR2 SNEGSKA (reference sequence). Trimming cost V 3 bases and J 2 bases; bases outside gene matches: 7. TCRdb used MiXCR to reprocess the reads, holding one entry per CDR3 protein. Among more than 250,000 distinct CDR3 sequences, around 13% were seen once, and the ten largest hold 8.5% to 10%. This clonotype was sampled from a human donor in good health (CMV status not recorded). Some clones in this sample may be carry-over from other donors' samples. V usage is TRBV20-1 and J usage is TRBJ2-7, with 10 positions matching TRBD2. Input material: PBMCs. In DNA, the CDR3 is TGCAGTGCTAGTGATGTAGCGGGGGGCCCCTACGAGCAGTACTTC. It specifies CSASDVAGGPYEQYF.